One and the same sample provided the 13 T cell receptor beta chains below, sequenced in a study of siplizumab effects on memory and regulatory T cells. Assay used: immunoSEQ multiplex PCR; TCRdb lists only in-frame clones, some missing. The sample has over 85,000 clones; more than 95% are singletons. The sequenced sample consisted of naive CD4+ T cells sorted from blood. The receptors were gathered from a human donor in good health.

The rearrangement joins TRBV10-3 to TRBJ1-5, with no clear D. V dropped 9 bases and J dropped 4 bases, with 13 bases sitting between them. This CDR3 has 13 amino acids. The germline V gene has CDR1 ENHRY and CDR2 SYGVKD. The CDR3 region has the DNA TGTGCCATAAACAGAGATGAGAATCAGCCCCAGCATTTT. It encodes CAINRDENQPQHF.

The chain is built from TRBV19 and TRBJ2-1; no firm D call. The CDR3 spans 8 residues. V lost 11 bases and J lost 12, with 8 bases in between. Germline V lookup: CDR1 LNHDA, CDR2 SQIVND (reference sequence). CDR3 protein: CAVRRQFF. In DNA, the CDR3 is TGTGCCGTGAGGAGGCAGTTCTTC.

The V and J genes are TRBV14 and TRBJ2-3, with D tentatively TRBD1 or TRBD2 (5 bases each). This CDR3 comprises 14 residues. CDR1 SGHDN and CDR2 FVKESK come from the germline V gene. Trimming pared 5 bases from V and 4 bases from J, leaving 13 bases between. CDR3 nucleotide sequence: TGTGCCAGCAGCTTCGCAGGGAGCCCAGATACGCAGTATTTT. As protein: CASSFAGSPDTQYF.

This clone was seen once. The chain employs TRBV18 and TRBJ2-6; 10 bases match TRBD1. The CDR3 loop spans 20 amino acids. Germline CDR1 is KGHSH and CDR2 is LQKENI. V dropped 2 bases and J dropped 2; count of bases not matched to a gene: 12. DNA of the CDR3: TGTGCCAGCTCACCATTGGGCCCCGGGACAGGGGTGGCTGGGGCCAACGTCCTGACTTTC. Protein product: CASSPLGPGTGVAGANVLTF.

For the CDR3, the DNA is TGTGCTAGTGGCCGGAACACAGGGGGCGGTTGGGATGGCTACACCTTC. As protein: CASGRNTGGGWDGYTF. The rearrangement joins TRBV12-5 to TRBJ1-2; 9 nucleotides agree with TRBD1. Germline CDR1 LGHNT, CDR2 FRNRAP. J was trimmed by 6 bases and V by 6 bases; bases with no gene match: 14. The CDR3 spans 16 residues.

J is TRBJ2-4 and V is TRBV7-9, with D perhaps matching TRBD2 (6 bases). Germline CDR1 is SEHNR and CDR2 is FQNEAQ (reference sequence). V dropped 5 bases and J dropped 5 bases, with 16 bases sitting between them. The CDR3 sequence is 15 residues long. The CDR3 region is CASSLSGTQENIQYF. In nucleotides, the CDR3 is TGTGCCAGCAGCCTCTCCGGGACTCAAGAAAACATTCAGTACTTC.

CDR3 sequence (DNA): TGTGCCACCAGCGGGGGCAGGGGATACGAGCAGTACTTC. Encoded protein: CATSGGRGYEQYF. This sequence joins TRBV15 and TRBJ2-7; tentatively, D is TRBD1 (6 bases). CDR3 length: 13 residues. V lost 5 bases, J lost 4 bases, and 12 bases lay in between. Germline V CDR1 and CDR2: LNHNV, YYDKDF (reference sequence).

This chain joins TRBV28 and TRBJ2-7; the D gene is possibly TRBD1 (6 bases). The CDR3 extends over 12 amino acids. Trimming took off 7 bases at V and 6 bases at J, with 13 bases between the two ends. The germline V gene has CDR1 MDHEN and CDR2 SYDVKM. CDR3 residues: CASTPRGSEQYF. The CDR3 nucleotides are TGTGCCAGCACACCCAGGGGTAGCGAGCAGTACTTC.

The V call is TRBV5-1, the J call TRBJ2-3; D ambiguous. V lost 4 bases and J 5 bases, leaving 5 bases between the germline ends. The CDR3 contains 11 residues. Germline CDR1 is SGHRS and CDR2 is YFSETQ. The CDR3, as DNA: TGCGCCAGCAGCCTAAAAGATACGCAGTATTTT. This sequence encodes CASSLKDTQYF.

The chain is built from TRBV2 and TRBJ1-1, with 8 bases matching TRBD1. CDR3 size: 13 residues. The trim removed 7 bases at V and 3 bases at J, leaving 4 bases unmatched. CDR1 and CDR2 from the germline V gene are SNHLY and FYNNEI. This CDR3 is CASTQGAYTEAFF. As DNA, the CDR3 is TGTGCCAGCACCCAGGGGGCCTACACTGAAGCTTTCTTT.

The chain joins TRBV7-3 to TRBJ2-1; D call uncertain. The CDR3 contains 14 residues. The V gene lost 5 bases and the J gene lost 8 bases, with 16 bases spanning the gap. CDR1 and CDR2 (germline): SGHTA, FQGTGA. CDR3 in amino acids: CASSLGNSRDEQFF. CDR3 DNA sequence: TGTGCCAGCAGCCTGGGAAACTCTCGGGATGAGCAGTTCTTC.

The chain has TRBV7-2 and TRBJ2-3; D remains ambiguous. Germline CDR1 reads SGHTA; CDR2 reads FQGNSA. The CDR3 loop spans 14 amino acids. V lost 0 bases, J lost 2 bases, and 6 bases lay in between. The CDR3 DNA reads TGTGCCAGCAGCTTAGCGATTTCCACAGATACGCAGTATTTT. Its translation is CASSLAISTDTQYF.

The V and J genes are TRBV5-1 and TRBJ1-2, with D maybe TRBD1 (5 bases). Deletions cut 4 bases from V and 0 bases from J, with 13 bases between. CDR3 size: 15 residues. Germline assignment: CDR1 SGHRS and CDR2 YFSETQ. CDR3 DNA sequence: TGCGCCAGCAGCCTTGGGGGATCAGCTAACTATGGCTACACCTTC. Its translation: CASSLGGSANYGYTF.